This T cell receptor beta chain is from a study of blood T cell repertoires in COVID-19. Per the germline V gene, CDR1 is SNHLY and CDR2 is FYNNEI. The CDR3 is 17 residues long. The trim removed 4 bases at V and 0 bases at J, leaving 10 bases unmatched. Assay: immunoSEQ multiplex PCR; the TCRdb copy retains only in-frame clones and omits some. The table lists around 300,000 clones, roughly 85% of them singletons. The rearrangement uses TRBV2 and TRBJ2-3; 7 nucleotides align to TRBD1. The TCR sequence derives from a young woman with active or convalescent COVID-19. The sample was peripheral blood. The CDR3 DNA reads as TGTGCCAGCAGTGGGGGACAGCCAACGTCTAGCACAGATACGCAGTATTTT. It is translated as CASSGGQPTSSTDTQYF.